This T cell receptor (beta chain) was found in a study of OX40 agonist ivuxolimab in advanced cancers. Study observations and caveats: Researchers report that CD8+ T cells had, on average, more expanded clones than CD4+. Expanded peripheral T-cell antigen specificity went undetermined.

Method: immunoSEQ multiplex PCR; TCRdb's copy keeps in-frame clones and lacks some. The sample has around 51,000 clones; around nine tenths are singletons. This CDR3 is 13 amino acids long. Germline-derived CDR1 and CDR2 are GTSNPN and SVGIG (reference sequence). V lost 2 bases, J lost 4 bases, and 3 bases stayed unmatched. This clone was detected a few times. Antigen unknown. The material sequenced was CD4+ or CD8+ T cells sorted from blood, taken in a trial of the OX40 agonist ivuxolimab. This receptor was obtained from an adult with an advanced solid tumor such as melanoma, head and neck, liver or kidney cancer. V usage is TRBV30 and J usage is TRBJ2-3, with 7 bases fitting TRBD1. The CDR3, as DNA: TGTGCCTGGAGTCTAACAGGGGCAGATACGCAGTATTTT. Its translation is CAWSLTGADTQYF.